This T cell receptor beta chain was recorded in a study of cytomegalovirus exposure and HLA in healthy donors (dated by TCRdb to about 2017). About the study as a whole: An earlier analysis of approximately 640 of the donors reported roughly 300 Gb of sequence data and 120 million or so unique TCR beta sequences from roughly 180 million T cells. A later analysis re-analyzed previously published TCR beta repertoires from about 600 donors and added high-resolution HLA genotyping to study TCR occurrence patterns. Four or five DR-DQ haplotypes were handled as single units for association and clustering, since linkage in the cohort was strong. Approximately 330 gigabases of sequencing data and around 85 million unique TCR sequences made up an early release that covered several hundred HLA-typed donors. To decide whether each TCR beta V gene segment behaved as functional or pseudogenic, an earlier analysis of 587 of the donors relied on high-throughput TCR beta sequencing. The study aimed to test whether cataloging public T cell receptors could reveal signatures of past pathogen exposure. A later genetic analysis took genome-wide SNP genotypes for about three fifths of the roughly 700 donors and used that subset as a discovery cohort. Donor age, sex, ethnicity and CMV serostatus were compiled alongside the repertoire data. Both class I and class II loci were covered by HLA typing, at four-digit resolution. Among some 400 genotyped donors of the cohort, an average of around 250,000 unique TCR beta nucleotide sequences was sequenced per donor, of which about 20% were non-productive. To predict cytomegalovirus infection status, the study combined high-throughput TCR immunosequencing, statistical association of individual TCRs with disease status, and machine learning. The later analysis used no new phenotypic data to find candidate immune exposures, relying instead on TCR beta sequences and their occurrence across donors. Every discovery cohort repertoire had been produced on one sequencing platform. Besides the first cohort of 666 subjects, a separate validation cohort made up of over 100 different subjects was used. Among the roughly 380 genotyped donors, more than 70% belonged to the genetic ancestry cluster associated with self-reported Caucasian donors. The number of donors typed differed by locus, with 629-630 for A, B, C, DRB1 and DQB1, 522 for DQA1, about 610 for DPA1, and some 440 for DPB1. The T cell repertoires of 666 subjects were profiled by immunosequencing and related to cytomegalovirus serostatus.

Results the study describes overall, beyond this receptor: Most TCR sequences were seen in very few donors, while some public TCRs were found in many individuals. When HLA alleles, especially DR and DQ, strongly co-occurred, attributing TCR associations to individual alleles was difficult. The 87-base-pair reads could not distinguish some IMGT-functional V segments, including TRBV6-2 and TRBV6-3, so those segments were excluded. The classifier was reported to diagnose cytomegalovirus status with high specificity and sensitivity in both the original cohort and the validation cohort. Because HLA typing was unavailable for some donors at each locus, only the typed subset was used in association tests. In a later analysis, TCR association rates were found to vary across HLA loci, with the most associated TCRs seen for DRB1 alleles and the fewest for HLA-C alleles. A cluster of highly shared sequence variants was judged likely to be a technical artifact of the sequencing pipeline. Presence/absence analyses assumed roughly uniform sequencing depth across donors, an assumption that may not hold. A further reported finding was that TCR beta sequences accurately predicted the HLA-A and HLA-B alleles for most subjects in the first cohort. Most CMV-associated TCR beta chains appeared to be HLA-restricted in a later analysis, and the HLA associations seemed to be driven largely by CMV exposure. According to the authors, the approach could potentially be generalized to other disease states and immunological phenotypes. Broadly in line with IMGT annotations, most TCR beta V segments showed up in productive rearrangements about 87% or about 30% of the time in an earlier analysis of approximately 640 of the donors. CMV serostatus was the only immune exposure information available for the cohort. Compared with equally common non-associated chains, HLA-associated TCR beta chains in a later analysis were more clonally expanded and had lower generation probabilities. Linkage disequilibrium might explain the correlated functional status among segregating V segments, but an unknown experimental factor could not be excluded. The study listed approximately 160 TCR beta chains as associated with cytomegalovirus. A later genetic analysis reported fewer N-insertions in productive TCRs among donors in an Asian-associated ancestry cluster than the approximately 700-donor mean. At a false discovery rate of 0.05, a later analysis linked about 17,000 TCR beta sequences to specific HLA alleles. The earlier analysis of approximately 540 of the donors excluded roughly 17 rarely observed V segments, including chromosome 9 orphons, because counts were too low. In vitro tests confirmed that three of the cytomegalovirus-associated TCR beta chains recognize cytomegalovirus antigens. According to a later analysis, parvovirus B19, influenza, CMV and Epstein-Barr virus appeared linked to several top co-occurrence clusters. The cohort was sequenced for TCR beta chains only, and without alpha or paired-chain data the features that could be detected were limited. V-gene and J-gene trimming of TCR beta chains was associated with a missense DCLRE1C variant in a later genetic analysis, and the association was replicated in an independent cohort.

The CDR3 holds 15 amino acids from the cysteine to the phenylalanine. Just the 45-base CDR3 DNA is kept, in frame starting at base 1. The germline V gene encodes CDR1 WNHNN and CDR2 SYGVQD (reference sequence). Trimming costs V 2 bases and J 8 bases, and their ends lie 16 bases apart. On this clone itself: Its antigen specificity is not known. No base qualities exist here, and no much larger clone lies one base off it.

The cohort consisted of 650 to 850 healthy bone marrow donors. All cohort members were sampled while nominally healthy, although unrecorded immune exposures were likely present. The donor was CMV seronegative and was included in the group of about 350 seronegative cohort members. A peripheral blood sample was collected from each donor, and TCR beta sequencing was performed on peripheral blood mononuclear cells. The Qiagen DNeasy Blood Extraction Kit was used to extract genomic DNA from the blood cell samples. Library prep was done by the immunoSEQ multiplex PCR assay. For the multiplex PCR, a mixture combining 60 forward primers for TCR Vbeta segments and 13 reverse primers for TCR Jbeta segments was used. Amplification of the CDR3 region of rearranged TCR beta genes was performed with a multiplex PCR assay on genomic DNA. The Illumina HiSeq System was used to sequence the amplified TCR beta libraries as 87-base-pair reads. Concerning the study's data processing: Across the 640 or so repertoires, a later analysis counted 80 million or so unique TCR beta chains, approximately 12 million of which were shared by at least two donors. Raw reads were error-corrected and collapsed into unique sequences by a nearest-neighbor algorithm in which closely related sequences were merged to remove PCR and sequencing errors. V, D and J gene segments were assigned by aligning CDR3 sequences to IMGT reference sequences. For a sequence to be retained, at least a six-nucleotide match to both a V gene segment and a J gene segment was required. Rearrangements were classified as productive when the CDR3 lacked stop codons and remained in frame with V and J, and all other rearrangements were classified as non-productive. Following IMGT convention, CDR3 was defined as the stretch from the second conserved V-encoded cysteine up to the conserved J-encoded phenylalanine. Sequences without an unambiguous match to a single V gene segment were excluded from the earlier analysis of approximately 600 of the donors. In an earlier analysis of more than 500 of the donors, a V segment was called functional when productive rearrangements were above 56.7%, and segregating when the standard deviation between donors exceeded 5%. A statistical classification framework was built to diagnose cytomegalovirus status from the catalog of TCR beta chain sequences. In a later analysis, V and J genes were assigned by comparing TCR nucleotide sequences against IMGT/GENE-DB human TR gene sequences. Using the TCRdist pipeline, a later analysis assigned CDR3 sequences along with most-parsimonious VDJ recombination scenarios. In a later analysis, each TCR beta chain was defined by its CDR3 amino acid sequence together with its V-gene family, and reads without a unique V-gene family were excluded. To address suspected cross-contamination and a sequencing artifact, a later analysis removed around 600 highly shared, low-generation-probability nucleotide sequences. A later analysis calculated a clonal expansion index for each public chain from normalized within-repertoire ranks of inferred template counts. In a later analysis, generation probabilities were computed using a VDJ recombination model fitted to out-of-frame rearrangements, and the results were checked against IGoR. In a later analysis, TCR-TCR, TCR-HLA and TCR-CMV co-occurrence was scored with hypergeometric tests, and a repertoire-size bias correction was applied to TCR pairs. A later analysis estimated false discovery rates by permuting HLA or CMV assignments 20 times. In a later analysis, co-occurring TCRs were grouped with DBSCAN, and TCRdist sequence similarity was added when clustering was performed within HLA-allele-positive subsets. Repertoires with fewer than 30,000 or more than 120,000 public chains were left out of co-occurrence clustering, as were a handful of repertoires with anomalous nucleotide sharing. TCRdb took over this immuneACCESS table, retaining in-frame rearrangements with V and J assigned. Such tables are incomplete; in checked studies, under half of the missing clones stem from an unresolved V gene, and the remainder is unexplained. V and J calls and clone size follow that table, whereas D and trimming were derived from the DNA. The sample contains roughly 220,000 clones, around 80% of them found a single time. The ten largest make up about 1.7% of the sample.

Recombination connected TRBV10-1 to TRBJ2-1; the D gene is perhaps TRBD1, from 5 matching bases. Sequenced input: PBMCs. The TCR was taken from a man aged 45 to 65 in good health and CMV-seronegative. The CDR3 has the sequence CASSESRARLHEQFF. The DNA sequence reads TGCGCCAGCAGTGAGAGCAGGGCCCGGTTGCATGAGCAGTTCTTC.